Described below is a single T cell receptor (beta chain) sequence and its context. Its antigen remains unidentified. Germline CDR1 and CDR2: SEHNR and FQNEAQ (reference sequence). V dropped 5 bases and J dropped 5; count of bases not matched to a gene: 7. The CDR3 totals 14 residues. TCR beta CDR3 regions were amplified from RNA. Initially, a first-round RT-PCR of the TCR CDR3 employed the HTBI primer set. TCRdb redid the calling of the multiplex PCR reads with MiXCR, one entry per CDR3 protein. Of 370,000 or so distinct CDR3 sequences in the sample, roughly 13% were seen once. These data are taken from a study of T cells in Graves' hyperthyroidism and ophthalmopathy. The study, taken as a whole, reports: Ophthalmopathy, as predicted by the model, came a median about seven months after the prediction.

The chain is built from TRBV7-9 and TRBJ2-7; 9 nucleotides align to TRBD2. The receptor was derived from a man aged 25 to 40 with Graves' hyperthyroidism that later progressed to Graves' ophthalmopathy. Sequenced sample: blood. The CDR3 nucleotides are TGTGCCAGCAGCGAATGGGTAGCGGGGGACGAGCAGTACTTC. Its protein is CASSEWVAGDEQYF.